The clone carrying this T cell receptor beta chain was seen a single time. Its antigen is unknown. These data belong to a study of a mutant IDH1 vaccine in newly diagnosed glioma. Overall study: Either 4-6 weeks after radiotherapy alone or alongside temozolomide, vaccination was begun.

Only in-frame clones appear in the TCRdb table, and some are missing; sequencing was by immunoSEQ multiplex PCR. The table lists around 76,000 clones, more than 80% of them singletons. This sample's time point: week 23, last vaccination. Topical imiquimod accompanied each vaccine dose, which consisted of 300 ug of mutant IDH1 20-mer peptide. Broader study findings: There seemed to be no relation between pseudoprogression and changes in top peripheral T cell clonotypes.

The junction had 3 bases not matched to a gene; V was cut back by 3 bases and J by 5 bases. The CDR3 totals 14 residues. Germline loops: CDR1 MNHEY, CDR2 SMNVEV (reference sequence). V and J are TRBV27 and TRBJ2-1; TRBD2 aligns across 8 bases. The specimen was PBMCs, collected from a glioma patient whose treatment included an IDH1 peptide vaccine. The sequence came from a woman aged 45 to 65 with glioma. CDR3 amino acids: CASSFSGDHNEQFF. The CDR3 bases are TGTGCCAGCAGTTTTAGCGGGGATCACAATGAGCAGTTCTTC.